The 32 T cell receptor beta chains below all came from one sample that was sequenced in a study of shared clonotypes between healthy human individuals. Positive CCR7 selection of CD45RO-negative cells yielded the naive CD8 cells, and terminally differentiated effector memory CD45RA+ cells were excluded. Using immunoSEQ multiplex PCR, the repertoire was profiled, and TCRdb retains in-frame clones only, with some absent. Of around 700,000 clones listed, 90% to 95% are singletons. The sequenced sample was naive CD8+ T cells sorted from blood. These receptors were taken from a man younger than 40 in good health.

The chain is built from TRBV4-1 and TRBJ2-1; D is undetermined. This CDR3 contains 15 residues. Trimming cost V 1 base and J 3 bases, with 10 bases left between them. Germline V gene lookup returns CDR1 MGHRA and CDR2 YSYEKL. The DNA for the CDR3 is TGCGCCAGCAGCCAAGTAGTCTGGAACTACAATGAGCAGTTCTTC. It specifies CASSQVVWNYNEQFF.

This clone has just one count. The gene calls are TRBV7-9 and TRBJ2-1; possible D gene TRBD1, 5 bases. Germline loops: CDR1 SEHNR, CDR2 FQNEAQ (reference sequence). The ends were cut back, 6 bases at V and 0 bases at J, with 18 bases in the middle. The CDR3 has 17 amino acids. The CDR3 sequence: CASSPGWSQSSYNEQFF. Here the CDR3 DNA reads TGTGCCAGCAGTCCAGGGTGGTCTCAGAGCTCCTACAATGAGCAGTTCTTC.

V and J are TRBV29-1 and TRBJ1-4, with TRBD1 matching 8 bases. Trimming took 7 bases from V and 6 from J; bases not matched to a gene: 13. The CDR3 contains 15 residues. Germline CDR1 is SQVTM and CDR2 is ANQGSEA. This CDR3 reads CSATTDRGLDEKLFF. DNA of the CDR3: TGCAGCGCCACTACTGACAGGGGATTGGATGAAAAACTGTTTTTT.

The chain's CDR3 is CASSTTGATYEQYF. Written as DNA, the CDR3 is TGTGCCAGTAGTACGACAGGAGCTACCTACGAGCAGTACTTC. The chain carries TRBV19 and TRBJ2-7; the D gene is possibly TRBD1 (6 bases). The germline V gene encodes CDR1 LNHDA and CDR2 SQIVND (reference sequence). The CDR3 has 14 residues. V was shortened by 4 bases and J by 2 bases, with 12 bases between the two germline ends.

V gene TRBV9 combines with J gene TRBJ1-2; the D gene is possibly TRBD1 (5 bases). Germline V gene data show CDR1 as SGDLS and CDR2 as YYNGEE. V was clipped by 2 bases and J by 1 base, with 18 bases between them. The CDR3 is made up of 17 amino acids. As DNA, the CDR3 is TGTGCCAGCAGCGTCCTAGGGGAGGAACCGAGTAACTATGGCTACACCTTC. It codes for CASSVLGEEPSNYGYTF.

This sequence joins TRBV2 and TRBJ2-1, with unresolved D. V dropped 11 bases and J dropped 7 bases, with 9 bases sitting between them. CDR3 length equals 10 residues. CDR1 SNHLY and CDR2 FYNNEI come from the germline V gene. The CDR3 bases are TGTGCCTCCCTTAAAAATGAGCAGTTCTTC. Translating it yields CASLKNEQFF.

The rearrangement joins TRBV2 to TRBJ2-2, with 7 bases lining up with TRBD1. V shed 8 bases, J shed 5 bases, and the junction held 17 bases outside the gene matches. The length of the CDR3 is 17 residues. Germline V gene data show CDR1 as SNHLY and CDR2 as FYNNEI. CDR3 in DNA: TGTGCCAGCTCTAGGGGGCTAGCAGTATCGGGGACCGGGGAGCTGTTTTTT. Translation: CASSRGLAVSGTGELFF.

In this sample, this clone turned up once. The chain couples TRBV6-5 to TRBJ1-2, with TRBD1 matching 11 bases. Losses at the gene ends were 4 bases for V and 0 bases for J; bases not matched to a gene: 4. Germline CDR1 MNHEY, CDR2 SVGAGI. The CDR3 runs 16 residues. The CDR3 DNA reads as TGTGCCAGCAGTTCCGGACAGGGGGCCGCTAACTATGGCTACACCTTC. Encoded protein: CASSSGQGAANYGYTF.

Turning to this clone: This specimen includes other DNA sequences encoding the same CDR3. The V and J genes are TRBV5-1 and TRBJ2-1; D gene unclear. This CDR3 is 11 amino acids long. From germline, CDR1 is SGHRS and CDR2 YFSETQ. The germline V and J ends were trimmed by 0 bases and 10 bases, with 5 bases remaining between them. The CDR3 loop reads CASSLAEEQFF. CDR3 bases: TGCGCCAGCAGCTTGGCCGAAGAGCAGTTCTTC.

This clone was picked up a small number of times. The chain is built from TRBV11-2 and TRBJ1-2; D is ambiguous. V was cut by 1 base and J by 7 bases, with 4 bases left in between. The CDR3 is 11 residues long. Germline CDR1 is SGHAT and CDR2 is FQNNGV. This chain's CDR3 is CASSLGSGYTF. The CDR3, as DNA: TGTGCCAGCAGCTTAGGGAGTGGCTACACCTTC.

V and J are TRBV11-3 and TRBJ2-6, with D possibly TRBD2 on 6 matching bases. This CDR3 comprises 20 residues. Per the germline V gene, CDR1 is SGHNT and CDR2 is YENEEA. The V end lost 3 bases, the J end lost 0 bases, and 21 bases lay between the germline ends. This chain's CDR3 is CASSLLFEDGSYSGANVLTF. CDR3 DNA sequence: TGTGCCAGCAGCTTGTTGTTTGAGGACGGGAGCTACTCTGGGGCCAACGTCCTGACTTTC.

CDR3 nucleotide sequence: TGCGCCAGCAGCTTGGGGCGGGACAGTCTCAGCTCCTACGAGCAGTACTTC. Translated: CASSLGRDSLSSYEQYF. This chain joins TRBV5-1 and TRBJ2-7, with D possibly being TRBD1 (7 bases). V gave up 0 bases and J gave up 0 bases, with 16 bases separating them. Germline-derived CDR1 and CDR2 are SGHRS and YFSETQ. The CDR3 consists of 17 residues.

J is TRBJ2-3 and V is TRBV18; D gene ambiguous. With 8 bases removed from V and 9 bases from J, the gap between germline ends came to 6 bases. Germline CDR1 KGHSH, CDR2 LQKENI. This CDR3 is built from 9 residues. For the CDR3, the DNA is TGTGCCAGCCCCCGCACGCAGTATTTT. Amino acids: CASPRTQYF.

The chain combines TRBV6-5 with TRBJ2-1, with 7 bases aligning to TRBD2. Germline trimming cut 6 bases from V and 5 bases from J; bases unmatched to any gene: 1. The CDR3 is 12 amino acids. The V gene's germline CDR1 is MNHEY and CDR2 SVGAGI. The DNA of the CDR3 is TGTGCCAGCAGCCTAGCGGACAATGAGCAGTTCTTC. It encodes CASSLADNEQFF.

The chain is built from TRBV7-8 and TRBJ2-2; D perhaps matches TRBD1 (5 bases). Germline V gene sequence: CDR1 SGHVS, CDR2 FQNEAQ. This CDR3 region has 15 residues. V dropped 3 bases and J dropped 4 bases, with 12 bases sitting between them. CDR3 in amino acids: CASSFGDSITGELFF. As DNA, the CDR3 is TGTGCCAGCAGCTTTGGAGACAGTATCACCGGGGAGCTGTTTTTT.

J is TRBJ2-4 and V is TRBV28, with 7 positions matching TRBD2. J gave up 4 bases and V 3 bases, and 9 bases lay outside the gene matches. Germline V gene lookup returns CDR1 MDHEN and CDR2 SYDVKM. The CDR3 is 16 residues long. CDR3 residues: CASSFRAGASKNIQYF. Here the CDR3 DNA reads TGTGCCAGCAGTTTCCGGGCGGGAGCCTCTAAAAACATTCAGTACTTC.

The J gene is TRBJ2-3, the V gene TRBV27, with D tentatively TRBD1 (6 bases). CDR1 and CDR2 from the germline V gene are MNHEY and SMNVEV (reference sequence). This CDR3 comprises 15 residues. The V gene lost 5 bases and the J gene lost 3 bases, with 15 bases spanning the gap. Written as DNA, the CDR3 is TGTGCCAGCAGTATCGGGACACATGGAACAGATACGCAGTATTTT. This gives the protein CASSIGTHGTDTQYF.

The table lists this clone with a count of one. The chain joins TRBV6-1 to TRBJ2-3; TRBD2 aligns across 7 bases. Germline CDR1 reads MNHNS; CDR2 reads SASEGT. The CDR3 totals 18 residues. V lost 3 bases, J lost 0 bases, and 12 bases stayed unmatched. For the CDR3, the DNA is TGTGCCAGCAGTGAGGGCCCCGGGGGGACTATAAGCACAGATACGCAGTATTTT. Protein: CASSEGPGGTISTDTQYF.

The chain carries TRBV7-9 and TRBJ2-5, with D possibly TRBD1 on 6 matching bases. CDR1 is SEHNR, CDR2 FQNEAQ, per germline (reference sequence). The ends were cut back, 5 bases at V and 1 base at J, with 14 bases in the middle. The CDR3 consists of 15 residues. CDR3 amino acids: CASSTQTGGQETQYF. CDR3 sequence (DNA): TGTGCCAGCAGCACCCAGACAGGCGGCCAAGAGACCCAGTACTTC. The whole variable domain, remainder taken from reference TRBV7-9 and TRBJ2-5, is DTGVSQNPRHKITKRGQNVTFRCDPISEHNRLYWYRQTLGQGPEFLTYFQNEAQLEKSRLLSDRFSAERPKGSFSTLEIQRTEQGDSAMYLCASSTQTGGQETQYFGPGTRLLVL.

This rearrangement joins TRBV10-1 to TRBJ1-4, with D possibly TRBD1 on 6 matching bases. This CDR3 is 14 amino acids long. V lost 0 bases and J lost 7, with 9 bases in between. Per the germline V gene, CDR1 is WNHNN and CDR2 is SYGVQD (reference sequence). CDR3 nucleotides: TGCGCCAGCAGTGAGTCGCAGGGGAGTGAAAAACTGTTTTTT. Its translation: CASSESQGSEKLFF.

The chain links TRBV11-2 to TRBJ1-4; D unclear. The ends were cut back, 3 bases at V and 7 bases at J, with 9 bases in the middle. This CDR3 is 13 amino acids long. Germline values: CDR1 SGHAT, CDR2 FQNNGV. The CDR3 DNA reads TGTGCCAGCAGCTTCGGAGGCCCTGAAAAACTGTTTTTT. It specifies CASSFGGPEKLFF.

The chain recombines TRBV27 with TRBJ1-2, with D possibly matching TRBD1 (5 bases). V lost 6 bases and J 2 bases, leaving 19 bases between the germline ends. The CDR3 has 16 amino acids. In germline, CDR1 is MNHEY, CDR2 SMNVEV (reference sequence). The CDR3 sequence: CASSPSTGTVNYGYTF. The DNA of the CDR3 is TGTGCCAGCAGCCCTTCAACCGGGACGGTCAACTATGGCTACACCTTC.

The V and J genes are TRBV9 and TRBJ2-2; 8 bases fit TRBD2. The CDR3 is made up of 15 amino acids. The V segment lost 1 base and the J segment 5 bases; nucleotides outside the gene matches: 4. Germline CDR1 SGDLS, CDR2 YYNGEE. CDR3 protein: CASSVQRERTGELFF. The DNA for the CDR3 is TGTGCCAGCAGCGTACAGCGGGAGAGGACCGGGGAGCTGTTTTTT.

This chain uses TRBV19 with TRBJ1-1; D may be TRBD1 (5 bases). The ends were cut back, 5 bases at V and 8 bases at J, with 12 bases in the middle. The CDR3 contains 12 residues. The germline CDR1 and CDR2 sequences are LNHDA and SQIVND (reference sequence). In nucleotides, the CDR3 is TGTGCCAGTAGTTTGGGACCGGGGGAAGCTTTCTTT. Translation gives CASSLGPGEAFF. Drawing the rest from reference TRBV19 and TRBJ1-1, the complete variable domain is DGGITQSPKYLFRKEGQNVTLSCEQNLNHDAMYWYRQDPGQGLRLIYYSQIVNDFQKGDIAEGYSVSREKKESFPLTVTSAQKNPTAFYLCASSLGPGEAFFGQGTRLTVV.

The rearrangement uses TRBV5-4 and TRBJ2-2; no clear D gene. Trimming cost V 5 bases and J 3 bases, with 14 bases left between them. The CDR3 has 15 residues. Germline lookup yields CDR1 SGHNT and CDR2 YYREEE (reference sequence). CDR3 residues: CASSYFGQDTGELFF. The CDR3 nucleotides read TGTGCCAGCAGTTATTTCGGGCAGGACACCGGGGAGCTGTTTTTT.

The gene calls are TRBV5-8 and TRBJ1-3; D unresolved. Germline V gene data show CDR1 as SGHTS and CDR2 as YDEGEE. There are 12 residues in the CDR3. The ends were cut back, 0 bases at V and 4 bases at J, with 2 bases in the middle. CDR3 coding DNA: TGTGCCAGCAGCTTGGCGGGAAACACCATATATTTT. It translates to CASSLAGNTIYF.

The gene calls are TRBV30 and TRBJ1-6; D uncertain. V was clipped by 4 bases and J by 4 bases, with 11 bases between them. The CDR3 consists of 14 residues. Germline CDR1 and CDR2: GTSNPN and SVGIG (reference sequence). CDR3 protein: CAWNVRRYNSPLHF. The CDR3 nucleotides are TGTGCCTGGAACGTCAGGAGATATAATTCACCCCTCCACTTT.

In this sample, this clone turned up once. V and J are TRBV27 and TRBJ2-1; D tentatively reads TRBD1 or TRBD2 (6 bases each). Trimming cost V 4 bases and J 0 bases, with 16 bases left between them. There are 17 residues in the CDR3. The germline gives CDR1 MNHEY, CDR2 SMNVEV (reference sequence). The CDR3 loop reads CASSSLLGGSSYNEQFF. DNA of the CDR3: TGTGCCAGCAGTTCCCTTCTGGGGGGCAGCTCCTACAATGAGCAGTTCTTC.

The J gene is TRBJ1-5, the V gene TRBV7-9; no firm D call. Germline assignment: CDR1 SEHNR and CDR2 FQNEAQ (reference sequence). The V gene lost 2 bases and the J gene lost 9 bases, with 5 bases spanning the gap. The CDR3 loop spans 11 amino acids. CDR3 DNA: TGTGCCAGCAGCTTAATAGGGCCCCAGCATTTT. Encoded protein: CASSLIGPQHF.

The chain has TRBV19 and TRBJ2-5; 11 positions agree with TRBD2. Germline loops: CDR1 LNHDA, CDR2 SQIVND (reference sequence). The CDR3 is 17 residues long. The V gene end was trimmed by 4 bases and the J gene end by 7 bases; junction bases not matched to a gene: 14. CDR3 sequence: CASSRTLAGGKRRTQYF. The CDR3 DNA reads as TGTGCCAGTAGTAGGACCCTAGCGGGAGGAAAAAGACGGACCCAGTACTTC.

The rearrangement joins TRBV6-1 to TRBJ2-1, with 9 bases that match TRBD1. From germline, CDR1 is MNHNS and CDR2 SASEGT. This CDR3 contains 17 residues. Trimming removed 2 bases from V and 2 bases from J; junction bases left unmatched: 7. The CDR3 here is CASSEFMDRGTYNEQFF. The CDR3, as DNA: TGTGCCAGCAGTGAATTTATGGACAGGGGAACCTACAATGAGCAGTTCTTC.

This rearrangement joins TRBV6-1 to TRBJ1-2; TRBD1 matches 9 bases. The trim removed 3 bases at V and 8 bases at J, leaving 7 bases unmatched. The CDR3 contains 14 residues. Germline V lookup: CDR1 MNHNS, CDR2 SASEGT. The CDR3, as DNA: TGTGCCAGCAGTGACAGGACAGGGGCGTACGGCTACACCTTC. This translates into CASSDRTGAYGYTF.